The rows below give T cell receptor beta chains drawn from one sample of a study of shared clonotypes between healthy human individuals. The method was immunoSEQ multiplex PCR; TCRdb's version includes in-frame clones alone and lacks a portion of them. The sample holds about 2.2 million clones, about 93% seen once. What was sequenced was naive CD8+ T cells from PBMCs. The receptors were sampled from a man aged 18 to 29 in good health. Some clones in this sample may be carry-over from other donors' samples. The CDR3 runs from the conserved cysteine through the conserved F or W. A D gene is named only where the DNA matches it firmly. A clone size is listed for some rows: how often the clone was seen (once, few, many), or a class if it is expanded.

>TRBJ1-2|-|TRBV7-9|-
CASSFSGPPLTYGYTF
TGTGCCAGCAGCTTTTCCGGGCCACCCCTGACATATGGCTACACCTTC
>TRBJ1-2|TRBD1|TRBV7-9|-
CASSLVTGGDYGYTF
TGTGCCAGCAGCTTAGTTACAGGGGGAGACTATGGCTACACCTTC
>TRBJ2-4|-|TRBV15|-
CATSAPPQGLNIQYF
TGTGCCACCAGCGCCCCCCCCCAAGGACTCAACATTCAGTACTTC
>TRBJ2-3|-|TRBV5-4|-
CASSYLRESTDTQYF
TGTGCCAGCAGCTATCTTCGGGAAAGCACAGATACGCAGTATTTT
>TRBJ1-1|-|TRBV29-1|few
CSVPDTEAFF
TGCAGCGTTCCGGACACTGAAGCTTTCTTT
>TRBJ1-6|-|TRBV5-4|-
CASSLNGINSPLHF
TGTGCCAGCAGCTTGAATGGGATCAATTCACCCCTCCACTTT
>TRBJ2-1|-|TRBV6-5|-
CASSGGLRPVNEQFF
TGTGCCAGCAGTGGGGGTCTCCGGCCGGTTAATGAGCAGTTCTTC
>TRBJ2-1|-|TRBV10-1|-
CASSESAGSYNEQFF
TGCGCCAGCAGTGAATCGGCGGGATCTTACAATGAGCAGTTCTTC
>TRBJ1-1|-|TRBV6-1|-
CASSGPGLATEAFF
TGTGCCAGCAGTGGTCCAGGTCTTGCTACTGAAGCTTTCTTT
>TRBJ1-2|TRBD1|TRBV5-1|-
CASSSTGTGYYGYTF
TGCGCCAGCAGCTCTACCGGGACAGGGTATTACGGCTACACCTTC
>TRBJ2-1|TRBD2|TRBV7-8|-
CASSFAGGPYNEQFF
TGTGCCAGCAGCTTCGCGGGAGGGCCTTACAATGAGCAGTTCTTC
>TRBJ2-3|-|TRBV27|-
CASSFNWADTQYF
TGTGCCAGCAGCTTCAACTGGGCAGATACGCAGTATTTT
>TRBJ2-1|TRBD2|TRBV9|-
CASSPAGGWYNEQFF
TGTGCCAGCAGCCCAGCGGGAGGATGGTACAATGAGCAGTTCTTC